The 28 T cell receptor beta chains below were found in one sample sequenced in a study of cytomegalovirus exposure and HLA in healthy donors. The PCR contained 60 Vbeta and 13 Jbeta primers. This table comes from immunoSEQ multiplex PCR, and its TCRdb copy is limited to in-frame clones, with some not included. The sample consists of about 160,000 clones, 79% of them appearing once. The material sequenced was PBMCs. Source of these receptors: a man between 45 and 60 years old in good health and CMV-seropositive.

This sequence joins TRBV7-8 and TRBJ2-2; tentative D call: TRBD2 (5 bases). Germline V gives CDR1 SGHVS, CDR2 FQNEAQ. The CDR3 consists of 15 residues. V shed 5 bases and J shed 1 base, with 11 bases lying between them. CDR3 coding DNA: TGTGCCAGCAGCCCGCGACGGGAGAACACCGGGGAGCTGTTTTTT. Amino acids: CASSPRRENTGELFF.

The chain links TRBV6-1 to TRBJ2-1; 13 bases map to TRBD2. This CDR3 is 15 amino acids long. The ends lost 3 bases at V and 5 bases at J; junction bases unmatched: 1. In germline, CDR1 is MNHNS, CDR2 SASEGT. CDR3 region: CASSDGLAGDNEQFF. In nucleotides, the CDR3 is TGTGCCAGCAGTGATGGACTAGCGGGAGACAATGAGCAGTTCTTC.

The CDR3 DNA follows: TGTGCCAGCAGCTTGTTGCCGCGGAGCACAGATACGCAGTATTTT. It specifies CASSLLPRSTDTQYF. The chain has TRBV5-4 and TRBJ2-3; D is uncertain. The CDR3 has 15 residues. Trimming took 1 base from V and 0 from J, leaving 9 bases between them. In germline, CDR1 is SGHNT, CDR2 YYREEE (reference sequence).

By its share, this clone is medium-sized. This rearrangement joins TRBV6-4 to TRBJ2-6; D is possibly TRBD2 (5 bases). V was trimmed by 0 bases and J by 0 bases, leaving 9 bases between them. The CDR3 sequence is 17 residues long. The germline V gene has CDR1 MRHNA and CDR2 SNTAGT. CDR3 sequence reads: CASSDSSGGSGANVLTF. The CDR3 region has the DNA TGTGCCAGCAGTGACTCGAGCGGCGGCTCTGGGGCCAACGTCCTGACTTTC.

V gene TRBV5-1 combines with J gene TRBJ2-2, with D hard to call. The V and J ends lost 1 base and 6 bases respectively, with 7 bases between them. Germline V CDR1 and CDR2: SGHRS, YFSETQ. There are 13 residues in the CDR3. CDR3 nucleotides: TGCGCCAGCAGCTTGATGCAGGCCGGGGAGCTGTTTTTT. It is translated as CASSLMQAGELFF.

V is TRBV11-2 and J is TRBJ1-5, with D maybe TRBD1 (6 bases). Germline values: CDR1 SGHAT, CDR2 FQNNGV. Trimming left V 5 bases short and J 5 bases short, with 10 bases between. This CDR3 is 13 amino acids long. CDR3 nucleotides: TGTGCCAGCAGCGTGTCAGGGGATCAGCCCCAGCATTTT. Translation gives CASSVSGDQPQHF.

The J gene is TRBJ2-7, the V gene TRBV6-1, with 8 nucleotides matching TRBD1. Germline-derived CDR1 and CDR2 are MNHNS and SASEGT. V was clipped by 4 bases and J by 1 base; unmatched bases: 6. This CDR3 spans 15 amino acids. The CDR3 spells CASSVLGQASYEQYF. CDR3 in DNA: TGTGCCAGCAGTGTGCTGGGACAGGCGTCCTACGAGCAGTACTTC.

In this sample, this clone turned up a few times. The chain combines TRBV7-9 with TRBJ2-1, with D possibly being TRBD2 (6 bases). V shed 4 bases and J shed 8 bases, with 18 bases lying between them. The germline V gene encodes CDR1 SEHNR and CDR2 FQNEAQ (reference sequence). The CDR3 contains 15 residues. CDR3 loop: CASSSAGSNRDEQFF. Here the CDR3 DNA reads TGTGCCAGCAGCTCCGCGGGATCCAACCGAGATGAGCAGTTCTTC.

The gene calls are TRBV2 and TRBJ2-1, with D perhaps matching TRBD1 (6 bases). This CDR3 region has 15 residues. V shed 5 bases and J shed 7 bases, with 18 bases lying between them. Germline V gene lookup returns CDR1 SNHLY and CDR2 FYNNEI. CDR3 coding DNA: TGTGCCAGCAGTCAAGGCAGGGGCTTTCGGAATGAGCAGTTCTTC. This gives the protein CASSQGRGFRNEQFF. The whole variable domain, remainder taken from reference TRBV2 and TRBJ2-1, is EPEVTQTPSHQVTQMGQEVILRCVPISNHLYFYWYRQILGQKVEFLVSFYNNEISEKSEIFDDQFSVERPDGSNFTLKIRSTKLEDSAMYFCASSQGRGFRNEQFFGPGTRLTVL.

This clone was picked up one time. The chain links TRBV5-1 to TRBJ2-5; 7 bases are shared with TRBD2. J gave up 0 bases and V 0 bases, and 5 bases lay outside the gene matches. Germline values: CDR1 SGHRS, CDR2 YFSETQ. The CDR3 has 16 residues. CDR3 loop: CASSLGDGGYQETQYF. CDR3 sequence (DNA): TGCGCCAGCAGCTTGGGGGACGGGGGGTACCAAGAGACCCAGTACTTC.

The chain couples TRBV6-5 to TRBJ2-7; D perhaps matches TRBD2 (5 bases). The CDR3 length is 12 residues. V was trimmed by 5 bases and J by 5 bases, leaving 10 bases between them. Germline V gene sequence: CDR1 MNHEY, CDR2 SVGAGI. The chain's CDR3 is CASSRTRDEQYF. CDR3 bases: TGTGCCAGCAGTCGCACGAGGGACGAGCAGTACTTC.

V gene TRBV28 combines with J gene TRBJ2-3; TRBD2 matches at 9 bases. V lost 1 base, J lost 0 bases, and 11 bases stayed unmatched. The CDR3 length is 19 residues. The germline V gene has CDR1 MDHEN and CDR2 SYDVKM. The CDR3 DNA reads TGTGCCAGCAGTTTATTCGCGGCGGGAGGGTTCTGGAGCACAGATACGCAGTATTTT. Residues: CASSLFAAGGFWSTDTQYF.

The CDR3 region is CRTGTDEAFF. The CDR3 DNA follows: TGCAGGACCGGGACAGATGAAGCTTTCTTT. The chain combines TRBV20-1 with TRBJ1-1; TRBD1 agrees at 7 bases. The CDR3 length is 10 residues. Germline CDR1 reads DFQATT; CDR2 reads SNEGSKA (reference sequence).

The rearrangement links TRBV27 to TRBJ1-2; D remains unclear. Germline V gene sequence: CDR1 MNHEY, CDR2 SMNVEV (reference sequence). The CDR3 is 15 residues long. Trimming left V 0 bases short and J 0 bases short, with 8 bases between. The CDR3 spells CASSLSPGANYGYTF. CDR3 bases: TGTGCCAGCAGTTTATCCCCAGGTGCTAACTATGGCTACACCTTC.

This chain links TRBV30 with TRBJ2-7, with no clear D. Germline V CDR1 and CDR2: GTSNPN, SVGIG (reference sequence). Trimming took off 0 bases at V and 3 bases at J, with 3 bases between the two ends. This CDR3 is 11 amino acids long. This CDR3 reads CAWSVGYEQYF. CDR3 nucleotide sequence: TGTGCCTGGAGTGTCGGCTACGAGCAGTACTTC.

The rearrangement links TRBV5-1 to TRBJ2-2; D possibly corresponds to TRBD1 (6 bases). Trimming took 0 bases from V and 3 from J, leaving 12 bases between them. This CDR3 region has 16 residues. CDR1 and CDR2 from the germline V gene are SGHRS and YFSETQ. The CDR3 coding sequence is TGCGCCAGCAGCTTGGATCTGGGGGCGGACACCGGGGAGCTGTTTTTT. Protein: CASSLDLGADTGELFF. Together with reference TRBV5-1 and TRBJ2-2, the CDR3 gives the full variable domain: KAGVTQTPRYLIKTRGQQVTLSCSPISGHRSVSWYQQTPGQGLQFLFEYFSETQRNKGNFPGRFSGRQFSNSRSEMNVSTLELGDSALYLCASSLDLGADTGELFFGEGSRLTVL.

This sequence joins TRBV2 and TRBJ2-1; 12 nucleotides align to TRBD1. Germline loops: CDR1 SNHLY, CDR2 FYNNEI. Germline trimming cut 4 bases from V and 5 bases from J; bases unmatched to any gene: 3. CDR3 length: 15 residues. CDR3 sequence reads: CASSGDRGLNNEQFF. The CDR3 nucleotides are TGTGCCAGCAGTGGGGACAGGGGGCTTAACAATGAGCAGTTCTTC.

V is TRBV10-2 and J is TRBJ2-2; D possibly corresponds to TRBD2 (5 bases). The CDR3 loop spans 14 amino acids. Germline CDR1 reads WSHSY; CDR2 reads SAAADI. V lost 6 bases to trimming and J lost 1 base, with 9 bases between them. DNA of the CDR3: TGCGCCAGCAGAAGCGAGGGGAACACCGGGGAGCTGTTTTTT. This gives the protein CASRSEGNTGELFF.

The V call is TRBV6-1, the J call TRBJ2-5, with 8 bases that match TRBD1. Losses at the gene ends were 5 bases for V and 4 bases for J; bases not matched to a gene: 6. CDR1 and CDR2 from the germline V gene are MNHNS and SASEGT. This CDR3 is built from 14 residues. The CDR3 spells CASSPRGLGETQYF. In nucleotides, the CDR3 is TGTGCCAGCAGTCCCAGGGGGCTGGGAGAGACCCAGTACTTC.

The rearrangement joins TRBV5-1 to TRBJ2-7; 9 positions agree with TRBD2. The V gene end was trimmed by 2 bases and the J gene end by 3 bases; junction bases not matched to a gene: 3. Germline values: CDR1 SGHRS, CDR2 YFSETQ. CDR3 length equals 14 residues. DNA of the CDR3: TGCGCCAGCAGCTTTGCGGGGGGGATCTACGAGCAGTACTTC. Protein: CASSFAGGIYEQYF. The complete variable domain, with remaining parts taken from reference TRBV5-1 and TRBJ2-7, reads KAGVTQTPRYLIKTRGQQVTLSCSPISGHRSVSWYQQTPGQGLQFLFEYFSETQRNKGNFPGRFSGRQFSNSRSEMNVSTLELGDSALYLCASSFAGGIYEQYFGPGTRLTVT.

This chain links TRBV6-1 with TRBJ2-1; a weak D match, TRBD2 (5 bases). Germline V gene sequence: CDR1 MNHNS, CDR2 SASEGT. V was clipped by 8 bases and J by 4 bases, with 12 bases between them. There are 13 residues in the CDR3. Here the CDR3 DNA reads TGTGCCAGCGCACGGACTGCTTACAATGAGCAGTTCTTC. It yields the protein CASARTAYNEQFF.

The chain carries TRBV5-6 and TRBJ2-5, with D maybe TRBD2 (5 bases). The V gene lost 4 bases and the J gene lost 1 base, with 17 bases spanning the gap. Germline V CDR1 and CDR2: SGHDT, YYEEEE. The CDR3 length is 16 residues. The CDR3: CASSPLSGTLQETQYF. DNA for the CDR3: TGTGCCAGCAGCCCTCTAAGCGGAACCCTCCAAGAGACCCAGTACTTC.

The chain links TRBV28 to TRBJ1-5, with 9 bases lining up with TRBD1. The CDR3 totals 15 residues. Germline assignment: CDR1 MDHEN and CDR2 SYDVKM. Losses at the gene ends were 5 bases for V and 3 bases for J; bases not matched to a gene: 5. CDR3 DNA: TGTGCCAGCAGTACAACAGGGGGCTACAATCAGCCCCAGCATTTT. It yields the protein CASSTTGGYNQPQHF.

The chain has TRBV10-1 and TRBJ2-1; perhaps TRBD1 as D (6 bases). Germline lookup yields CDR1 WNHNN and CDR2 SYGVQD (reference sequence). V lost 2 bases and J 3 bases, leaving 11 bases between the germline ends. The CDR3 loop spans 15 amino acids. Here the CDR3 DNA reads TGCGCCAGCAGTGAGACGGGACATAACTACAATGAGCAGTTCTTC. This translates into CASSETGHNYNEQFF.

This chain joins TRBV15 and TRBJ2-1, with 7 bases aligning to TRBD2. This CDR3 is built from 17 residues. V dropped 0 bases and J dropped 2; count of bases not matched to a gene: 7. The germline CDR1 and CDR2 sequences are LNHNV and YYDKDF (reference sequence). CDR3 bases: TGTGCCACCAGCAGAGATTTCCCTAGCGGAGCCTACAATGAGCAGTTCTTC. It specifies CATSRDFPSGAYNEQFF.

In this sample, this clone turned up once. The chain joins TRBV9 to TRBJ2-5; 10 bases match TRBD1. Trimming took 4 bases from V and 5 from J; bases not matched to a gene: 8. From germline, CDR1 is SGDLS and CDR2 YYNGEE. This CDR3 region has 15 residues. This chain's CDR3 is CASSSRQGAYETQYF. The CDR3 DNA is TGTGCCAGCAGCTCCCGACAGGGGGCGTATGAGACCCAGTACTTC.

This clone was recorded only once. The V and J genes are TRBV11-2 and TRBJ2-7, with 12 bases matching TRBD1. V lost 5 bases, J lost 7 bases, and 6 bases stayed unmatched. The CDR3 contains 14 residues. Per germline, CDR1 SGHAT and CDR2 FQNNGV. CDR3 residues: CASSRGQGAREQYF. CDR3 coding DNA: TGTGCCAGCAGCCGGGGACAGGGGGCGCGGGAGCAGTACTTC. Filled out from reference TRBV11-2 and TRBJ2-7, the complete variable domain reads EAGVAQSPRYKIIEKRQSVAFWCNPISGHATLYWYQQILGQGPKLLIQFQNNGVVDDSQLPKDRFSAERLKGVDSTLKIQPAKLEDSAVYLCASSRGQGAREQYFGPGTRLTVT.

The rearrangement joins TRBV10-3 to TRBJ2-2; the match to TRBD1 covers 9 bases. With V trimmed by 8 bases and J by 6 bases, 4 bases remained unmatched. Germline loops: CDR1 ENHRY, CDR2 SYGVKD. This CDR3 is built from 13 residues. The CDR3 region is CAIGTGGPGELFF. Here the CDR3 DNA reads TGTGCCATCGGTACAGGGGGCCCCGGGGAGCTGTTTTTT.